This T cell receptor beta chain stems from a study of blood T cell repertoires in COVID-19. Here immunoSEQ multiplex PCR was the method, and the copy in TCRdb shows in-frame clones only, minus some. The top ten hold approximately 2% of the sample, which has approximately 260,000 clones, just over 90% seen once. Participant age was 18 to 89 years, and participants resided in about two dozen US areas. Two negative PCRs, clearance, or symptom resolution were required of recovered Cohort 3 donors. This receptor was taken from a woman between 18 and 30 years old who had recovered from COVID-19. Source material: PBMCs or T cells enriched from blood (not recorded which).

CDR3 sequence (DNA): TGTGCCAGCAAAGAGGGCCGAGGCGTCCTGACTTTC. Translating it yields CASKEGRGVLTF. This chain connects TRBV2 to TRBJ2-6; D possibly corresponds to TRBD2 (5 bases). This CDR3 spans 12 amino acids. Per germline, CDR1 SNHLY and CDR2 FYNNEI. V was trimmed by 7 bases and J by 12 bases, leaving 13 bases between them.